These 32 T cell receptor beta chains originate from one sample sequenced in a study of blood T cell repertoires in COVID-19. Only in-frame clones appear in the TCRdb table, and some are missing; sequencing was by immunoSEQ multiplex PCR. The table shows roughly 410,000 clones, with around 89% occurring only once. The sequenced material came from peripheral blood. The receptor set was obtained from a woman between 40 and 50 years old with COVID-19, enrolled during active disease.

V usage is TRBV24-1 and J usage is TRBJ2-3, with TRBD2 identical over 7 bases. J was trimmed by 2 bases and V by 5 bases; bases with no gene match: 12. Looked up from germline, CDR1 is KGHDR and CDR2 is SFDVKD. The CDR3 is made up of 17 amino acids. The CDR3 nucleotides read TGTGCCACCAGTGTCCATTGGGCTAGCGGCAACACAGATACGCAGTATTTT. Amino acids: CATSVHWASGNTDTQYF.

V gene TRBV28 combines with J gene TRBJ1-3; 7 bases agree with TRBD1. The CDR3 length is 15 residues. Germline V gives CDR1 MDHEN, CDR2 SYDVKM. J was trimmed by 0 bases and V by 8 bases; bases with no gene match: 7. The CDR3 DNA reads TGTGCCAGCCGGGACAGTGTCTACTCTGGAAACACCATATATTTT. Amino acid sequence: CASRDSVYSGNTIYF.

This sequence joins TRBV19 and TRBJ1-4; D is unresolved. V lost 3 bases, J lost 8 bases, and 13 bases lay in between. There are 14 residues in the CDR3. Germline CDR1 and CDR2: LNHDA and SQIVND (reference sequence). CDR3 protein: CASSITVLSEKLFF. The CDR3 coding sequence is TGTGCCAGTAGTATTACGGTATTGAGCGAAAAACTGTTTTTT.

The chain carries TRBV6-2 or TRBV6-3 and TRBJ1-2; D is ambiguous. This CDR3 has 12 residues. The V gene lost 2 bases and the J gene lost 8 bases, with 9 bases spanning the gap. CDR1 is MNHEY and CDR2 is SVGEGT in the germline V gene. The CDR3 here is CASSYRGNGYTF. The CDR3 bases are TGTGCCAGCAGTTACCGAGGGAACGGCTACACCTTC.

J is TRBJ1-1 and V is TRBV18; D gene unclear. The CDR3 contains 13 residues. The germline V and J ends were trimmed by 2 bases and 4 bases, with 8 bases remaining between them. Germline CDR1 KGHSH, CDR2 LQKENI. The CDR3 nucleotides read TGTGCCAGCTCACCATCCGGGAGCACTGAAGCTTTCTTT. This translates into CASSPSGSTEAFF.

This clone was counted a single time. This rearrangement joins TRBV19 to TRBJ1-2, with a possible D match to TRBD1 (6 bases). The CDR3 contains 14 residues. V lost 3 bases and J lost 4, with 12 bases in between. Germline-derived CDR1 and CDR2 are LNHDA and SQIVND (reference sequence). The CDR3 spells CASSIMTGLYGYTF. In nucleotides, the CDR3 is TGTGCCAGTAGTATTATGACAGGCCTCTATGGCTACACCTTC.

This chain connects TRBV7-9 to TRBJ1-5; 11 bases align to TRBD1. J lost 2 bases, V lost 5 bases, and 8 bases had no gene match. The germline V gene encodes CDR1 SEHNR and CDR2 FQNEAQ (reference sequence). The CDR3 is 17 amino acids. Here the CDR3 DNA reads TGTGCCAGCAGCCAAGGACAGGGGGCTACTGGCAATCAGCCCCAGCATTTT. It translates to CASSQGQGATGNQPQHF.

V gene TRBV5-1 combines with J gene TRBJ2-7, with D possibly matching TRBD1 (5 bases). V was pared by 0 bases and J by 2 bases, with 6 bases between. The CDR3 has 13 amino acids. Per the germline V gene, CDR1 is SGHRS and CDR2 is YFSETQ. DNA of the CDR3: TGCGCCAGCAGCTTGGGCAGGGCCTACGAGCAGTACTTC. Its translation is CASSLGRAYEQYF. Complete variable domain (other parts from reference TRBV5-1 and TRBJ2-7): KAGVTQTPRYLIKTRGQQVTLSCSPISGHRSVSWYQQTPGQGLQFLFEYFSETQRNKGNFPGRFSGRQFSNSRSEMNVSTLELGDSALYLCASSLGRAYEQYFGPGTRLTVT.

The gene calls are TRBV28 and TRBJ1-4, with 11 bases matching TRBD1. The V segment lost 5 bases and the J segment 8 bases; nucleotides outside the gene matches: 7. From germline, CDR1 is MDHEN and CDR2 SYDVKM. This CDR3 has 15 residues. CDR3 amino acids: CASSLLGTGGEKLFF. The CDR3 nucleotides are TGTGCCAGCAGTCTCCTCGGGACAGGGGGAGAAAAACTGTTTTTT.

The CDR3 here is CASSEAGTSVYGYTF. CDR3 bases: TGTGCCAGCAGTGAAGCGGGGACATCAGTTTATGGCTACACCTTC. The V call is TRBV6-1, the J call TRBJ1-2; the D gene is possibly TRBD1 (6 bases). The ends were cut back, 0 bases at V and 5 bases at J, with 13 bases in the middle. The CDR3 extends over 15 amino acids. CDR1 and CDR2 (germline): MNHNS, SASEGT.

This clone was found a few times. The chain couples TRBV5-6 to TRBJ1-6; 10 bases map to TRBD1. V was clipped by 3 bases and J by 7 bases; unmatched bases: 1. The CDR3 is made up of 14 amino acids. The germline gives CDR1 SGHDT, CDR2 YYEEEE. CDR3 region: CASSWDRGNSPLHF. CDR3 nucleotide sequence: TGTGCCAGCAGCTGGGACAGGGGCAATTCACCCCTCCACTTT.

The chain couples TRBV5-1 to TRBJ1-1, with a weak D call TRBD1 (5 bases). Per the germline V gene, CDR1 is SGHRS and CDR2 is YFSETQ. The V gene lost 1 base and the J gene lost 1 base, with 17 bases spanning the gap. CDR3 length: 17 residues. The CDR3 region has the DNA TGCGCCAGCAGCTTGTCGGGGGGAATGGGAAAGAACACTGAAGCTTTCTTT. As protein: CASSLSGGMGKNTEAFF.

This clone was found a few times. The V call is TRBV29-1, the J call TRBJ2-3, with 7 bases identical to TRBD1. CDR3 size: 12 residues. Germline assignment: CDR1 SQVTM and CDR2 ANQGSEA. J gave up 2 bases and V 8 bases, and 4 bases lay outside the gene matches. CDR3 bases: TGCAGCCTTGGGACAGTCACAGATACGCAGTATTTT. Amino acids: CSLGTVTDTQYF.

The chain links TRBV19 to TRBJ1-4; no reliable D call. CDR1 and CDR2 (germline): LNHDA, SQIVND (reference sequence). Deletions cut 2 bases from V and 1 base from J, with 11 bases between. CDR3 length: 16 residues. The CDR3 nucleotides read TGTGCCAGTAGTATAAACTCGGTTGGAACTAATGAAAAACTGTTTTTT. This codes for CASSINSVGTNEKLFF.

The chain couples TRBV18 to TRBJ1-6, with 7 nucleotides matching TRBD1. CDR1 is KGHSH, CDR2 LQKENI, per germline. CDR3 length: 16 residues. J lost 6 bases, V lost 4 bases, and 9 bases had no gene match. The CDR3 region is CASSQRQDRLNSPLHF. CDR3 nucleotide sequence: TGTGCCAGCTCACAAAGACAGGACAGGCTTAATTCACCCCTCCACTTT.

This chain links TRBV25-1 with TRBJ2-7, with 9 bases that match TRBD1. V lost 6 bases and J lost 0; bases outside the gene matches: 6. The germline V gene encodes CDR1 MGHDK and CDR2 SYGVNS. The CDR3 loop spans 15 amino acids. The CDR3 sequence: CASRSWTGASYEQYF. The CDR3 bases are TGTGCCAGCAGAAGCTGGACAGGGGCCTCCTACGAGCAGTACTTC.

The V call is TRBV5-4, the J call TRBJ1-6; 9 nucleotides match TRBD1. Germline trimming cut 3 bases from V and 10 bases from J; bases unmatched to any gene: 8. The CDR3 contains 15 residues. The germline CDR1 and CDR2 sequences are SGHNT and YYREEE (reference sequence). The CDR3 sequence is CASSSRDRAASPLHF. CDR3 sequence (DNA): TGTGCCAGCAGCTCACGGGACAGGGCAGCATCACCCCTCCACTTT.

This sequence joins TRBV6-4 and TRBJ1-6; the match to TRBD1 covers 7 bases. CDR1 MRHNA and CDR2 SNTAGT come from the germline V gene. The CDR3 runs 13 residues. V lost 2 bases and J lost 9; bases outside the gene matches: 1. The CDR3, as DNA: TGTGCCAGCAGTGACCAGGGGGGTTCACCCCTCCACTTT. This sequence encodes CASSDQGGSPLHF.

The rearrangement uses TRBV6-2 or TRBV6-3 and TRBJ1-1; 8 bases fit TRBD1. The CDR3 covers 17 residues. The V gene's germline CDR1 is MNHEY and CDR2 SVGEGT. V dropped 5 bases and J dropped 8; count of bases not matched to a gene: 19. CDR3: CASSHTTQGERRPEAFF. DNA of the CDR3: TGTGCCAGCAGTCATACAACACAGGGGGAAAGGAGACCCGAAGCTTTCTTT.

The V gene is TRBV29-1, the J gene TRBJ1-2, with TRBD1 identical over 9 bases. CDR1 is SQVTM and CDR2 is ANQGSEA in the germline V gene. There are 14 residues in the CDR3. Trimming took 3 bases from V and 8 from J; bases not matched to a gene: 10. CDR3 DNA sequence: TGCAGCGTTGAGAAACGGGACAGGGAGTTAGGCTACACCTTC. The encoded protein is CSVEKRDRELGYTF.

V is TRBV3-1 (or the pseudogene TRBV3-2) and J is TRBJ2-5, with 7 bases lining up with TRBD2. The CDR3 covers 16 residues. Losses at the gene ends were 3 bases for V and 1 base for J; bases not matched to a gene: 8. Germline CDR1 is LGHDT and CDR2 is YNNKEL (reference sequence). The CDR3 sequence is CASSHVWGGVQETQYF. The DNA for the CDR3 is TGTGCCAGCAGCCATGTCTGGGGGGGGGTCCAAGAGACCCAGTACTTC.

This rearrangement joins TRBV11-2 to TRBJ1-2; TRBD1 matches 7 bases. Germline lookup yields CDR1 SGHAT and CDR2 FQNNGV. The trim removed 5 bases at V and 8 bases at J, leaving 8 bases unmatched. CDR3 size: 13 residues. CDR3 in DNA: TGTGCCAGCAGCCCGACAGGGTTAGGAGGCTACACCTTC. The encoded protein is CASSPTGLGGYTF.

This chain connects TRBV6-4 to TRBJ2-1, with D possibly TRBD2 on 6 matching bases. CDR3 length: 15 amino acids. V lost 1 base, J lost 5 bases, and 12 bases lay in between. Germline V gene data show CDR1 as MRHNA and CDR2 as SNTAGT. The CDR3 DNA is TGTGCCAGCAGTGACTTCGGGGGAAGCCACAATGAGCAGTTCTTC. Translating gives CASSDFGGSHNEQFF.

The chain couples TRBV11-2 to TRBJ1-2, with D possibly matching TRBD1 (6 bases). The CDR3 has 15 residues. The V gene's germline CDR1 is SGHAT and CDR2 FQNNGV. The ends were cut back, 0 bases at V and 3 bases at J, with 11 bases in the middle. The CDR3 region is CASSLDVNRDYGYTF. In nucleotides, the CDR3 is TGTGCCAGCAGCTTAGATGTAAACAGGGACTATGGCTACACCTTC.

The chain couples TRBV28 to TRBJ1-1; tentatively, D is TRBD1 (5 bases). The CDR3 has 14 amino acids. Trimming stripped 6 bases from V and 2 bases from J, with 13 bases between. The germline V gene encodes CDR1 MDHEN and CDR2 SYDVKM. For the CDR3, the DNA is TGTGCCAGCAGGCGGGGACGGCTAAACACTGAAGCTTTCTTT. Protein product: CASRRGRLNTEAFF.

CDR3 loop: CASSRGFQETQYF. The CDR3 DNA reads as TGTGCCAGCAGCCGGGGGTTCCAAGAGACCCAGTACTTC. The chain employs TRBV2 and TRBJ2-5, with D possibly being TRBD2 (6 bases). The CDR3 is 13 residues long. Germline-derived CDR1 and CDR2 are SNHLY and FYNNEI. Trimming removed 6 bases from V and 1 base from J, with 9 bases in between.

The rearrangement uses TRBV7-2 and TRBJ2-7; no clear D gene. The CDR3 is made up of 12 amino acids. Trimming stripped 6 bases from V and 0 bases from J, with 6 bases between. In germline, CDR1 is SGHTA, CDR2 FQGNSA. The CDR3 region has the DNA TGTGCCAGCAGTGGCGGCTCCTACGAGCAGTACTTC. Its protein is CASSGGSYEQYF.

The V call is TRBV7-3, the J call TRBJ2-7, with 7 bases lining up with TRBD2. CDR1 SGHTA and CDR2 FQGTGA come from the germline V gene. This CDR3 comprises 15 residues. V shed 5 bases and J 2 bases; nucleotides not matched to a gene: 9. The CDR3 region has the DNA TGTGCCAGCAGCCTTACAGCGGGATCCACCTACGAGCAGTACTTC. It is translated as CASSLTAGSTYEQYF.

The chain uses TRBV5-1 and TRBJ2-7, with D tentatively TRBD1 (5 bases). The CDR3 sequence is 14 residues long. V lost 0 bases and J 6 bases, leaving 13 bases between the germline ends. Germline lookup yields CDR1 SGHRS and CDR2 YFSETQ. The CDR3: CASSLGQGWVEQYF. The CDR3 DNA reads as TGCGCCAGCAGCTTGGGGCAGGGTTGGGTCGAGCAGTACTTC.

This rearrangement joins TRBV7-2 to TRBJ1-2, with D possibly matching TRBD1 (5 bases). CDR1 is SGHTA, CDR2 FQGNSA, per germline. Trimming removed 1 base from V and 2 bases from J, with 14 bases in between. The CDR3 has 16 residues. Here the CDR3 DNA reads TGTGCCAGCAGCTTAGACTCCCCCTCAGGGAACTATGGCTACACCTTC. Residues: CASSLDSPSGNYGYTF.

The V call is TRBV28, the J call TRBJ1-1; D is undetermined. Trimming cost V 7 bases and J 0 bases, with 18 bases left between them. Germline CDR1 is MDHEN and CDR2 is SYDVKM. This CDR3 comprises 16 residues. The CDR3 nucleotides are TGTGCCAGCACCACAGCACAACCTCCTATGAACACTGAAGCTTTCTTT. Translated, it gives CASTTAQPPMNTEAFF. Supplemented by reference TRBV28 and TRBJ1-1, the full variable domain reads DVKVTQSSRYLVKRTGEKVFLECVQDMDHENMFWYRQDPGLGLRLIYFSYDVKMKEKGDIPEGYSVSREKKERFSLILESASTNQTSMYLCASTTAQPPMNTEAFFGQGTRLTVV.

The V gene is TRBV4-3, the J gene TRBJ2-7; TRBD2 is a possible D gene (5 bases). CDR1 is LGHNA and CDR2 is YSLEER in the germline V gene. The V gene lost 1 base and the J gene lost 4 bases, with 17 bases spanning the gap. The length of the CDR3 is 16 residues. CDR3 nucleotide sequence: TGCGCCAGCAGCCAAGGAAGCGGAGGCCTCGGGTACGAGCAGTACTTC. Its protein is CASSQGSGGLGYEQYF.